This T cell receptor beta chain originates from a study of OX40 agonist ivuxolimab in advanced cancers. The study's findings and limits: Expanded clones tended on average to be more numerous among CD8+ T cells than CD4+. Within 6 weeks, CD4+ and CD8+ blood T cells expanded clonally at 0.1 to 3.0 mg/kg.

Per germline, CDR1 KGHSH and CDR2 LQKENI. This CDR3 comprises 15 residues. The V end lost 3 bases, the J end lost 5 bases, and 14 bases lay between the germline ends. Here immunoSEQ multiplex PCR was the method, and the copy in TCRdb shows in-frame clones only, minus some. This table has some 66,000 clones, approximately 88% appearing once. To note about this clone: The antigen remains undetermined.

The material sequenced was CD4+ or CD8+ T cells sorted from blood, taken in a trial of the OX40 agonist ivuxolimab. The clonotype was recovered from an adult with an advanced solid tumor such as melanoma, head and neck, liver or kidney cancer. The gene calls are TRBV18 and TRBJ2-1, with D possibly matching TRBD1 (6 bases). CDR3 nucleotides: TGTGCCAGCTCACCCTACGAGACAGGAGACAATGAGCAGTTCTTC. It yields the protein CASSPYETGDNEQFF.